Listed below are T cell receptor beta chains from one sample, sequenced in a study of T cells in Graves' hyperthyroidism and ophthalmopathy. TCRdb passed the multiplex PCR reads through MiXCR, listing each CDR3 protein once. The repertoire holds more than 450,000 distinct CDR3 sequences, with 15% to 20% as singletons. The sample taken for sequencing was blood. The receptors stem from a man aged 40-55 years with Graves' ophthalmopathy. Both conserved end residues are trimmed from each CDR3. Fields, in order: J gene, V gene, CDR3 protein.

J: TRBJ2-1; V: TRBV3-1; CDR3: ASSRHRDNEQF
J: TRBJ2-7; V: TRBV12-3/TRBV12-4; CDR3: ASSLERASYEQY
J: TRBJ2-3; V: TRBV7-9; CDR3: ASSLGDRAFGDTQY
J: TRBJ2-3; V: TRBV20-1; CDR3: SATKLAGLTDTQY
J: TRBJ2-7; V: TRBV28; CDR3: ASTSSGTEGTWPY
J: TRBJ1-1; V: TRBV30; CDR3: AWTGGWNTEAF
J: TRBJ2-5; V: TRBV28; CDR3: ASSLFTEGLSGSQY
J: TRBJ2-7; V: TRBV15; CDR3: ATSRDQGYEQY
J: TRBJ2-2; V: TRBV7-2; CDR3: ASRQAGELF
J: TRBJ2-1; V: TRBV20-1; CDR3: SASLRRGGSSYNEQF
J: TRBJ1-5; V: TRBV10-3; CDR3: AISESGDNQPQH
J: TRBJ2-5; V: TRBV20-1; CDR3: SARDLAGGPGETQY
J: TRBJ1-3; V: TRBV7-8; CDR3: ASSSSGVTGNTIY
J: .; V: TRBV29-1; CDR3: SADGTSGRSSYNEQY
J: TRBJ2-7; V: TRBV28; CDR3: ASSTGRDSYSEQY